The 15 T cell receptor beta chains below come from one sample, sequenced in a study of OX40 agonist ivuxolimab in advanced cancers. TCRdb's copy holds only in-frame clones and misses some; the assay was immunoSEQ multiplex PCR. This sample has around 80,000 clones, with over 75% found just once. The sample here was CD4+ or CD8+ T cells sorted from blood, taken in a trial of the OX40 agonist ivuxolimab. The origin of the receptors is an adult with an advanced solid tumor such as melanoma, head and neck, liver or kidney cancer.

The rearrangement uses TRBV5-5 and TRBJ2-1, with D unresolved. Deletions cut 3 bases from V and 0 bases from J, with 10 bases between. The germline CDR1 and CDR2 sequences are SGHKS and YYEKEE (reference sequence). This CDR3 spans 15 amino acids. The CDR3 bases are TGTGCCAGCAGCTCCCAACCGAGCTCCTACAATGAGCAGTTCTTC. This translates into CASSSQPSSYNEQFF.

As for this clone: One junction end does not reproduce the germline sequence, and a read error may be involved. The chain is built from TRBV18 and TRBJ1-6; D not resolved. CDR3 length: 15 residues. Per the germline V gene, CDR1 is KGHSH and CDR2 is LQKENI. The CDR3 DNA is TGTGCCAGCTCACCACAAGGCAGGCCCAATTCGCCCCTCCACTTT. This codes for CASSPQGRPNSPLHF. Variable domain in full (rest from reference TRBV18 and TRBJ1-6): NAGVMQNPRHLVRRRGQEARLRCSPMKGHSHVYWYRQLPEEGLKFMVYLQKENIIDESGMPKERFSAEFPKEGPSILRIQQVVRGDSAAYFCASSPQGRPNSPLHFGNGTRLTVT.

The genes are TRBV6-6 and TRBJ1-5; 9 bases map to TRBD1. Trimming at V came to 6 bases and at J to 2 bases, leaving 5 bases not matched to a gene. The V gene's germline CDR1 is MNHNY and CDR2 SVGAGI (reference sequence). The CDR3 totals 15 residues. The CDR3: CASRGDRVGNQPQHF. DNA of the CDR3: TGTGCCAGCAGGGGGGACAGGGTGGGCAATCAGCCCCAGCATTTT.

The chain uses TRBV15 and TRBJ1-4, with D maybe TRBD1 (6 bases). The CDR3 extends over 13 amino acids. CDR1 is LNHNV, CDR2 YYDKDF, per germline (reference sequence). Trimming removed 3 bases from V and 7 bases from J, with 9 bases in between. The CDR3 DNA reads as TGTGCCACCAGCAGGGTGGACAGTGAAAAACTGTTTTTT. It encodes CATSRVDSEKLFF.

The V gene is TRBV27, the J gene TRBJ1-1; D may be TRBD1 (6 bases). The germline gives CDR1 MNHEY, CDR2 SMNVEV (reference sequence). CDR3 length: 15 residues. V was cut by 4 bases and J by 4 bases, with 16 bases left in between. Here the CDR3 DNA reads TGTGCCAGCAGTTCAGTTTGGGGGCTCGGCACTGAAGCTTTCTTT. It codes for CASSSVWGLGTEAFF.

The chain uses TRBV7-2 and TRBJ2-5; 10 bases are shared with TRBD2. Losses at the gene ends were 2 bases for V and 4 bases for J; bases not matched to a gene: 10. Germline V CDR1 and CDR2: SGHTA, FQGNSA. The CDR3 length is 17 residues. The CDR3 bases are TGTGCCAGCAGCTTACGAGACCTAGCGGGGGTGGGAGAGACCCAGTACTTC. It is translated as CASSLRDLAGVGETQYF.

The V and J genes are TRBV6-5 and TRBJ2-1; D might be TRBD2 (5 bases). Germline lookup yields CDR1 MNHEY and CDR2 SVGAGI. The CDR3 is 11 residues long. Trimming removed 6 bases at V and 10 bases at J, with 10 bases between. Here the CDR3 reads CASRRGTEQFF. The DNA of the CDR3 is TGTGCCAGCAGACGGGGTACGGAGCAGTTCTTC.

The chain links TRBV4-2 to TRBJ2-1, with 10 nucleotides matching TRBD2. The germline CDR1 and CDR2 sequences are LGHNA and YNFKEQ. The junction had 8 bases not matched to a gene; V was cut back by 4 bases and J by 8 bases. This CDR3 is 15 amino acids long. The CDR3 loop is CASSRLAGDSDEQFF. The CDR3 DNA sequence: TGTGCCAGCAGCCGTCTAGCGGGAGACTCAGATGAGCAGTTCTTC.

The chain joins TRBV27 to TRBJ1-5; the match to TRBD1 covers 8 bases. CDR3 size: 19 residues. J was trimmed by 4 bases and V by 2 bases; bases with no gene match: 16. Germline values: CDR1 MNHEY, CDR2 SMNVEV (reference sequence). CDR3 loop: CASSLLGQGPGGRNQPQHF. In DNA form, the CDR3 reads TGTGCCAGCAGTTTACTCGGACAGGGACCAGGCGGGAGGAATCAGCCCCAGCATTTT.

This clone was seen only once. The gene calls are TRBV5-4 and TRBJ1-6; D is possibly TRBD1 (5 bases). The CDR3 is 16 amino acids. Germline-derived CDR1 and CDR2 are SGHNT and YYREEE (reference sequence). Between the trimmed V and J ends, which lost 0 bases and 10 bases, there was a span of 17 bases. The CDR3 loop reads CASSLVGGDGGSPLHF. The DNA of the CDR3 is TGTGCCAGCAGCTTGGTTGGGGGGGACGGTGGGTCACCCCTCCACTTT.

In nucleotides, the CDR3 is TGTGCCAGCAGCCCCCGGACTAGCAGCCAAGAGACCCAGTACTTC. Residues: CASSPRTSSQETQYF. The gene calls are TRBV7-2 and TRBJ2-5; 8 bases align to TRBD2. Germline assignment: CDR1 SGHTA and CDR2 FQGNSA. The CDR3 sequence is 15 residues long. Trimming took 5 bases from V and 1 from J; bases not matched to a gene: 6.

This chain uses TRBV7-9 with TRBJ1-3, with D uncertain. This CDR3 spans 14 amino acids. The germline V gene encodes CDR1 SEHNR and CDR2 FQNEAQ (reference sequence). V lost 4 bases, J lost 2 bases, and 9 bases lay in between. The chain's CDR3 is CASSSLGAGNTIYF. CDR3 sequence (DNA): TGTGCCAGCAGCTCATTGGGAGCTGGAAACACCATATATTTT.

In this sample, this clone turned up once. V usage is TRBV11-3 and J usage is TRBJ2-5; no clear D. CDR1 SGHNT and CDR2 YENEEA come from the germline V gene. The CDR3 has 15 amino acids. Trimming removed 1 base at V and 1 base at J, with 10 bases between. CDR3 protein: CASSLVLQSQETQYF. The DNA for the CDR3 is TGTGCCAGCAGCTTAGTGTTGCAGTCCCAAGAGACCCAGTACTTC. The full variable domain, rest sourced from reference TRBV11-3 and TRBJ2-5, is EAGVVQSPRYKIIEKKQPVAFWCNPISGHNTLYWYLQNLGQGPELLIRYENEEAVDDSQLPKDRFSAERLKGVDSTLKIQPAELGDSAVYLCASSLVLQSQETQYFGPGTRLLVL.

This chain's CDR3 is CASSSRSPGGEKLFF. The DNA of the CDR3 is TGTGCCAGCAGTTCGCGGTCGCCGGGCGGTGAAAAACTGTTTTTT. The chain recombines TRBV28 with TRBJ1-4, with D unresolved. V shed 4 bases and J shed 7 bases, with 16 bases lying between them. CDR1 and CDR2 from the germline V gene are MDHEN and SYDVKM. The CDR3 loop spans 15 amino acids.

V gene TRBV9 combines with J gene TRBJ1-3; 9 nucleotides match TRBD1. CDR1 is SGDLS, CDR2 YYNGEE, per germline. V was pared by 3 bases and J by 8 bases, with 6 bases of the junction left unmatched. The CDR3 is made up of 14 amino acids. In DNA, the CDR3 is TGTGCCAGCAGCGCTGTGGGACAGGGAGACACCATATATTTT. Amino acid sequence: CASSAVGQGDTIYF.